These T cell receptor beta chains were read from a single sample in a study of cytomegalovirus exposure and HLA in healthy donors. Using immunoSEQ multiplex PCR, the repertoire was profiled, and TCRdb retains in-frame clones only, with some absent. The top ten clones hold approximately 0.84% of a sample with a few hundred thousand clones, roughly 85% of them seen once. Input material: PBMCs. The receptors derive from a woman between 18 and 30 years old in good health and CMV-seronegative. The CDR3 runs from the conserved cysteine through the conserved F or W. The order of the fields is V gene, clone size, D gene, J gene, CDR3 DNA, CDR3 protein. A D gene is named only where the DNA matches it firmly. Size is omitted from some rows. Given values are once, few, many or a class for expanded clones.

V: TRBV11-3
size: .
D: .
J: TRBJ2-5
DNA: TGTGCCAGCAGCTCCGGCGAAGGGGGTCGATCCGAGACCCAGTACTTC
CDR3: CASSSGEGGRSETQYF

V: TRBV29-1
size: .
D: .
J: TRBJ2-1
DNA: TGCAGCGTGACCCCTATGGTGGGCGATGAGCAGTTCTTC
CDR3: CSVTPMVGDEQFF

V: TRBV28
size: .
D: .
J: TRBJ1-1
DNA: TGTGCCAGCGCCTACTCCCCCGAGCTCACTGAAGCTTTCTTT
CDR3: CASAYSPELTEAFF

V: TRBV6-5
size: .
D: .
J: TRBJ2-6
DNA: TGTGCCAGCAGTTACTCTCTCTCTGGGGCCAACGTCCTGACTTTC
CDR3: CASSYSLSGANVLTF

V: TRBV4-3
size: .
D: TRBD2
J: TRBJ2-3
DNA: TGCGCCAGCAGCCAAGATCTTTCGACTAGCGGCACAGATACGCAGTATTTT
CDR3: CASSQDLSTSGTDTQYF

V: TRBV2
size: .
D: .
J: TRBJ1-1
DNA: TGTGCCAGCACGAGACAGTCCGGGGCTTTCTTT
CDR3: CASTRQSGAFF

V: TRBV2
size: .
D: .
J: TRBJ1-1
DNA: TGTGCCAGCAGGCGGGTAAACACTGAAGCTTTCTTT
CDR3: CASRRVNTEAFF

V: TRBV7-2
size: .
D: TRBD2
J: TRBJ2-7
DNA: TGTGCCAGCAGTACCATAGCGGGGGGCTCCTACGAGCAGTACTTC
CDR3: CASSTIAGGSYEQYF

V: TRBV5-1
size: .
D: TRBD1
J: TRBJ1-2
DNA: TGCGCCAGCAGTCAGGGACCCCAGGACAGGGCTGTTGGCTACACCTTC
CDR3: CASSQGPQDRAVGYTF

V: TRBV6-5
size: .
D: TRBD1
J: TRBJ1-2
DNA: TGTGCCAGCAGTTATGGGGCAGGGGGCAGGGAAGGCTACACCTTC
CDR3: CASSYGAGGREGYTF

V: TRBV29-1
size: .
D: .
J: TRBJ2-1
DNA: TGCAGCGGGGGTGGGCTAGCATTCGATGAGCAGTTCTTC
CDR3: CSGGGLAFDEQFF

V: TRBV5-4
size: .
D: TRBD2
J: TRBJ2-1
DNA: TGTGCCAGCAGGCTCAGCGGGAGCTATGAGCAGTTCTTC
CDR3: CASRLSGSYEQFF

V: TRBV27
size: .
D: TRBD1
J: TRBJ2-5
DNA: TGTGCCAGCAGTCGGACAGGGGCCTTCCAAGAGACCCAGTACTTC
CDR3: CASSRTGAFQETQYF

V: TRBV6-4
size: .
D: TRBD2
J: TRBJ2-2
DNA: TGTGCCAGCATGGGGACTAGCGGGAGTGTCACCGGGGAGCTGTTTTTT
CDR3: CASMGTSGSVTGELFF

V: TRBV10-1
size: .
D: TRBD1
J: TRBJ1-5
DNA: TGCGCCAGCAGTGGAACAGGGGGCCTGGTACCCCAGCATTTT
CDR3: CASSGTGGLVPQHF

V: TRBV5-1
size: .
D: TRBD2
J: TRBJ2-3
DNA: TGCGCCAGCAGCCCCTACTCTAGCGGGAGCGATACGCAGTATTTT
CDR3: CASSPYSSGSDTQYF

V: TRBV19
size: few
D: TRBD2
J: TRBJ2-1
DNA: TGTGCCAGTAGTATCTTGGCGGGAGGTAGCGCCTACAATGAGCAGTTCTTC
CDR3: CASSILAGGSAYNEQFF

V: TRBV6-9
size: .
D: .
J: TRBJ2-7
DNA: TGTGCCAGCACTCTAAGGGGCCCGGGACTGGGCACCTACGAGCAGTACTTC
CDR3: CASTLRGPGLGTYEQYF

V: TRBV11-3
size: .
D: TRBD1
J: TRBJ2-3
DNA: TGTGCCAGCAGCTTGACAGGGAGCGAGGCAGATACGCAGTATTTT
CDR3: CASSLTGSEADTQYF

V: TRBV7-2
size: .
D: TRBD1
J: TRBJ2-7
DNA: TGTGCCAGCAGCTTAGACAGGGGACCCTACGAGCAGTACTTC
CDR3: CASSLDRGPYEQYF

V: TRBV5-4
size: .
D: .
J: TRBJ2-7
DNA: TGTGCCAGCAGCTTGGTATACGAGCAGTACTTC
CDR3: CASSLVYEQYF

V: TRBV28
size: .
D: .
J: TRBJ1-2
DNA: TGTGCCAGCAGTTTCCTTTCATTGGGGGGCGGGAGCTATGGCTACACCTTC
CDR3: CASSFLSLGGGSYGYTF

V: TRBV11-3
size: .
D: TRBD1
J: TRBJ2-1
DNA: TGTGCCAGCAGCCCCAACGGACAGGTCGTCTCGTCCCCGTTCTTC
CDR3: CASSPNGQVVSSPFF